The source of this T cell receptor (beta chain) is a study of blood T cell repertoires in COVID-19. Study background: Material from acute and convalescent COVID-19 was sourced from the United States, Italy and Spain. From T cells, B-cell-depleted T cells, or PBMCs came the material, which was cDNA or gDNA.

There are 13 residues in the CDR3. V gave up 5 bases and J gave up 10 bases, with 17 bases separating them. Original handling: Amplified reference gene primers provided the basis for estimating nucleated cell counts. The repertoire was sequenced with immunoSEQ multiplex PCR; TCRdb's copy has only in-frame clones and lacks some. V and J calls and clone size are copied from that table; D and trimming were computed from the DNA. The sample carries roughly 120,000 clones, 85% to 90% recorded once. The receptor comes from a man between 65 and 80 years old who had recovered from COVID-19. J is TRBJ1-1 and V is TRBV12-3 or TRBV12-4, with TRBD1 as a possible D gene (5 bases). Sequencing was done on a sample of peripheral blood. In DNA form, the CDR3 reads TGTGCCAGCAGTCCGGTCGCAAGAAGGGGAGCTTTCTTT. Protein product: CASSPVARRGAFF.